These 21 T cell receptor beta chains originate from one sample sequenced in a study of cytomegalovirus exposure and HLA in healthy donors. Both 60 Vbeta primers and 13 Jbeta primers went into the PCR. Clones were read by immunoSEQ multiplex PCR, and TCRdb kept only the in-frame ones, dropping some. Here the sample spans roughly 160,000 clones, less than 85% being singletons. The specimen was PBMCs. Receptor source: a man aged 35 to 55 in good health and CMV-seronegative.

The J gene is TRBJ2-5, the V gene TRBV10-3, with unresolved D. There are 11 residues in the CDR3. V shed 10 bases and J shed 5 bases, with 11 bases lying between them. CDR1 is ENHRY, CDR2 SYGVKD, per germline. The CDR3 DNA reads TGTGCCACCCTAGAGGTGGAGACCCAGTACTTC. It codes for CATLEVETQYF.

This chain joins TRBV6-5 and TRBJ2-2; D gene ambiguous. This CDR3 comprises 15 residues. V dropped 6 bases and J dropped 1 base, with 12 bases sitting between them. Per the germline V gene, CDR1 is MNHEY and CDR2 is SVGAGI. The CDR3 region has the DNA TGTGCCAGCAGGTTCGTGCGCTGGAACACCGGGGAGCTGTTTTTT. Protein product: CASRFVRWNTGELFF.

J is TRBJ1-1 and V is TRBV6-5; D gene ambiguous. This CDR3 region has 15 residues. Trimming pared 0 bases from V and 6 bases from J, leaving 14 bases between. Per the germline V gene, CDR1 is MNHEY and CDR2 is SVGAGI. This chain's CDR3 is CASSYSWTGDPEAFF. The CDR3 bases are TGTGCCAGCAGTTACTCGTGGACGGGAGACCCTGAAGCTTTCTTT.

The V call is TRBV7-9, the J call TRBJ1-4; D remains ambiguous. Trimming cost V 1 base and J 7 bases, with 7 bases left between them. The CDR3 contains 13 residues. Germline CDR1 reads SEHNR; CDR2 reads FQNEAQ (reference sequence). CDR3 sequence (DNA): TGTGCCAGCAGCTTAGGGTCTAGTGAAAAACTGTTTTTT. Translation: CASSLGSSEKLFF.

This clone showed up just a few times. The sample holds other DNA sequences that translate to the same CDR3. The genes are TRBV9 and TRBJ2-7; a weak D match, TRBD2 (7 bases). V was shortened by 3 bases and J by 3 bases, with 13 bases between the two germline ends. CDR3 length: 14 residues. The germline CDR1 and CDR2 sequences are SGDLS and YYNGEE. CDR3 DNA: TGTGCCAGCAGCGGAGGGGGGGTGGGCTACGAGCAGTACTTC. Amino acids: CASSGGGVGYEQYF.

This clone came up once. The J gene is TRBJ1-2, the V gene TRBV6-5; D not resolved. CDR1 MNHEY and CDR2 SVGAGI come from the germline V gene. Trimming removed 2 bases at V and 2 bases at J, with 12 bases between. The CDR3 runs 15 residues. The CDR3 reads CASSYTAQINYGYTF. CDR3 DNA: TGTGCCAGCAGTTACACTGCACAGATAAACTATGGCTACACCTTC.

This clone was counted once. The CDR3 spells CANGEGTGQKRLAKNIQYF. CDR3 DNA: TGCGCCAACGGGGAGGGGACAGGGCAAAAAAGGCTAGCCAAAAACATTCAGTACTTC. V gene TRBV23-1 combines with J gene TRBJ2-4; 9 nucleotides agree with TRBD1. TRBV23-1 is labeled an ORF, and its function is uncertain. The CDR3 covers 19 residues. The ends lost 10 bases at V and 0 bases at J; junction bases unmatched: 19.

This clone came up once. The J gene is TRBJ1-4, the V gene TRBV30; tentative D call: TRBD1 (6 bases). The CDR3 loop spans 14 amino acids. CDR1 is GTSNPN, CDR2 SVGIG, per germline (reference sequence). V lost 2 bases and J 5 bases, leaving 12 bases between the germline ends. The CDR3 DNA reads as TGTGCCTGGAGTTGGGGGGGGGCGAATGAAAAACTGTTTTTT. Protein: CAWSWGGANEKLFF.

The V gene is TRBV6-5, the J gene TRBJ1-2, with D uncertain. V was shortened by 5 bases and J by 7 bases, with 14 bases between the two germline ends. This CDR3 is 13 amino acids long. The germline V gene encodes CDR1 MNHEY and CDR2 SVGAGI. The CDR3 is CASSESGKPGYTF. In DNA form, the CDR3 reads TGTGCCAGCAGTGAATCGGGGAAGCCTGGCTACACCTTC.

The chain couples TRBV27 to TRBJ2-7; 10 positions agree with TRBD2. Unmatched junction bases numbered 4, after V lost 5 bases and J lost 3 bases. In germline, CDR1 is MNHEY, CDR2 SMNVEV (reference sequence). The CDR3 length is 14 residues. The CDR3 bases are TGTGCCAGCAGTGACACTAGCGGGGACTACGAGCAGTACTTC. It codes for CASSDTSGDYEQYF.

The genes are TRBV7-2 and TRBJ1-1; D unresolved. The CDR3 covers 15 residues. V was pared by 4 bases and J by 5 bases, with 17 bases between. Germline CDR1 SGHTA, CDR2 FQGNSA. CDR3 sequence (DNA): TGTGCCAGCAGCTGGGTACAGTTCGGAAGGACTGAAGCTTTCTTT. Encoded protein: CASSWVQFGRTEAFF. Using reference TRBV7-2 and TRBJ1-1 for the parts outside the CDR3, the full variable domain is GAGVSQSPSNKVTEKGKDVELRCDPISGHTALYWYRQSLGQGLEFLIYFQGNSAPDKSGLPSDRFSAERTGGSVSTLTIQRTQQEDSAVYLCASSWVQFGRTEAFFGQGTRLTVV.

In this sample, this clone turned up a few times. V gene TRBV6-5 combines with J gene TRBJ2-5, with a tentative D call TRBD1 (6 bases). CDR1 and CDR2 from the germline V gene are MNHEY and SVGAGI. The CDR3 has 13 residues. The V end was cut by 5 bases, the J end by 5 bases, with 12 bases between. The chain's CDR3 is CASSAGEYETQYF. CDR3 DNA: TGTGCCAGCAGTGCAGGGGAATACGAGACCCAGTACTTC.

The V call is TRBV7-2, the J call TRBJ1-2; D call uncertain. Germline V CDR1 and CDR2: SGHTA, FQGNSA. CDR3 size: 13 residues. V was trimmed by 5 bases and J by 7 bases, leaving 14 bases between them. CDR3 DNA: TGTGCCAGCAGCCTAGAGGAAGGGAGTGGCTACACCTTC. Amino acids: CASSLEEGSGYTF. The full variable domain, completed using reference TRBV7-2 and TRBJ1-2, is GAGVSQSPSNKVTEKGKDVELRCDPISGHTALYWYRQSLGQGLEFLIYFQGNSAPDKSGLPSDRFSAERTGGSVSTLTIQRTQQEDSAVYLCASSLEEGSGYTFGSGTRLTVV.

V usage is TRBV19 and J usage is TRBJ2-5, with D possibly matching TRBD1 (5 bases). The J call may be incorrect, as the DNA end agrees better with TRBJ2-7. The CDR3 has 13 amino acids. Per germline, CDR1 LNHDA and CDR2 SQIVND (reference sequence). CDR3 sequence reads: CASSMDTPYEQYF. CDR3 bases: TGTGCCAGTAGTATGGACACTCCCTACGAGCAGTACTTC.

This clone was picked up one time. The chain uses TRBV4-3 and TRBJ2-1; the D gene is possibly TRBD1 (5 bases). This CDR3 is 15 amino acids long. Germline-derived CDR1 and CDR2 are LGHNA and YSLEER. The V gene lost 0 bases and the J gene lost 1 base, with 7 bases spanning the gap. The CDR3 DNA sequence: TGCGCCAGCAGCCAAGATCAGGGTTCCTACAATGAGCAGTTCTTC. This gives the protein CASSQDQGSYNEQFF.

The J gene is TRBJ1-2, the V gene TRBV4-3, with D perhaps TRBD1 (5 bases). The CDR3 is 14 amino acids. CDR1 LGHNA and CDR2 YSLEER come from the germline V gene. V lost 2 bases and J lost 4, with 11 bases in between. Written as DNA, the CDR3 is TGCGCCAGCAGCCAATTCGACAGCACCTATGGCTACACCTTC. This translates into CASSQFDSTYGYTF.

This chain's CDR3 is CSVEGGPDEAFF. In nucleotides, the CDR3 is TGCAGCGTTGAGGGAGGGCCAGATGAAGCTTTCTTT. The chain couples TRBV29-1 to TRBJ1-1; D uncertain. V was cut by 3 bases and J by 7 bases, with 12 bases left in between. CDR1 is SQVTM and CDR2 is ANQGSEA in the germline V gene. The CDR3 loop spans 12 amino acids.

V and J are TRBV7-6 and TRBJ1-4; 10 bases line up with TRBD1. The CDR3 has 16 amino acids. CDR1 and CDR2 (germline): SGHVS, FNYEAQ. V trimming: 4 bases; J trimming: 0 bases; junction bases outside the gene matches: 2. The CDR3 loop is CASSSGQGATNEKLFF. CDR3 DNA: TGTGCCAGCAGCTCAGGACAGGGGGCAACTAATGAAAAACTGTTTTTT.

The V gene is TRBV6-1, the J gene TRBJ2-7; TRBD1 aligns across 9 bases. CDR1 and CDR2 from the germline V gene are MNHNS and SASEGT. The CDR3 totals 14 residues. The junction had 11 bases not matched to a gene; V was cut back by 7 bases and J by 7 bases. In DNA form, the CDR3 reads TGTGCCAGCATCAAAGACAGGGGGACGGGGGAGCAGTACTTC. Translated, it gives CASIKDRGTGEQYF.

This clone came up a few times. The chain carries TRBV5-1 and TRBJ1-5; no definite D call. With 4 bases removed from V and 4 bases from J, the gap between germline ends came to 9 bases. The CDR3 contains 13 residues. The germline V gene encodes CDR1 SGHRS and CDR2 YFSETQ. The CDR3 DNA follows: TGCGCCAGCAGCCCGACGGGGAATCAGCCCCAGCATTTT. This gives the protein CASSPTGNQPQHF.

The gene calls are TRBV7-9 and TRBJ2-5, with 7 nucleotides matching TRBD1. Germline V CDR1 and CDR2: SEHNR, FQNEAQ (reference sequence). The trim removed 5 bases at V and 0 bases at J, leaving 3 bases unmatched. This CDR3 is built from 14 residues. CDR3 sequence (DNA): TGTGCCAGCAGCGAGGGACAGTACCAAGAGACCCAGTACTTC. It yields the protein CASSEGQYQETQYF.